Listed here are 2 T cell receptor beta chains from one sample, sequenced in a study of blood T cell repertoires in COVID-19. Sequencing was performed with immunoSEQ multiplex PCR; in TCRdb, only in-frame clones are kept and a portion is missing. Among 250,000 to 300,000 clones listed, approximately 83% were seen once. The sequencing input was PBMCs or T cells enriched from blood (not recorded which). The receptors here all came from a woman aged 45-60 years who had recovered from COVID-19.

The V and J genes are TRBV27 and TRBJ1-6; the D gene is possibly TRBD1 (6 bases). With 2 bases removed from V and 0 bases from J, the gap between germline ends came to 23 bases. The CDR3 totals 21 residues. Germline lookup yields CDR1 MNHEY and CDR2 SMNVEV (reference sequence). The CDR3 coding sequence is TGTGCCAGCAGTTTACGAGTGCGAAGGGACATACCGTCCTCCTATAATTCACCCCTCCACTTT. It codes for CASSLRVRRDIPSSYNSPLHF.

The chain has TRBV5-1 and TRBJ1-1, with D possibly TRBD1 on 5 matching bases. Germline loops: CDR1 SGHRS, CDR2 YFSETQ. Trimming took 2 bases from V and 5 from J, leaving 10 bases between them. The CDR3 runs to 13 residues. The CDR3 DNA reads as TGCGCCAGCAGCTTCAGGGCGGGGACTGAAGCTTTCTTT. It yields the protein CASSFRAGTEAFF.